The T cell receptor beta chain described here comes from a study of shared T cell receptors in the human thymus. J was trimmed by 5 bases and V by 2 bases; bases with no gene match: 3. The length of the CDR3 is 14 residues. CDR1 is MGHRA and CDR2 is YSYEKL in the germline V gene. TCRdb keeps only in-frame clones here, not all; method: immunoSEQ multiplex PCR. This table has 700,000 or so clones, roughly 85% appearing once. These data were also filed under a second study, of human thymus T cells.

The chain recombines TRBV4-1 with TRBJ1-2; 9 bases align to TRBD1. Specimen: thymocytes. The source of this sequence is a girl less than two years old with a congenital heart defect. CDR3 sequence reads: CASSQTGTGYGYTF. CDR3 in DNA: TGCGCCAGCAGCCAAACCGGGACAGGGTATGGCTACACCTTC.